Listed below are T cell receptor beta chains from one sample, sequenced in a study of post-analysis software for immune sequencing data. Each CDR3 protein gets one entry after TCRdb re-called the PCR reads with MiXCR. The sample contains some 370,000 distinct CDR3 sequences, roughly 30% of which appear only once. The sequenced sample was blood. The receptors shown here come from a girl between 5 and 17 years old with multiple sclerosis. CDR3s include the opening cysteine and the closing phenylalanine or tryptophan. A D gene is named only where the DNA matches it firmly. Size is omitted from some rows. Given values are once, few, many or a class for expanded clones.

D: NA
size: NA
J: TRBJ2-7
V: TRBV10-1
CDR3: CASSESIDSYERYF
DNA: TGCGCCAGCAGTGAGTCCATCGACAGCTACGAGCGGTACTTC

D: NA
size: NA
J: TRBJ2-6
V: TRBV3-1
CDR3: CASSQETGANVRTF
DNA: TGTGCCAGCAGCCAAGAAACTGGGGCCAACGTCCGGACTTTC

D: TRBD1
size: few
J: TRBJ2-7
V: TRBV5-1
CDR3: CASSWPGQSYEQYF
DNA: TGCGCCAGCAGCTGGCCGGGACAGTCCTACGAGCAGTACTTC

D: TRBD2
size: NA
J: TRBJ2-5
V: TRBV20-1
CDR3: CSARVGTSGGQGQTQYF
DNA: TGCAGTGCTAGAGTAGGAACTAGCGGGGGGCAAGGACAGACCCAGTACTTC

D: NA
size: NA
J: TRBJ2-1
V: TRBV10-3
CDR3: CAIRESSYNEQFF
DNA: TGTGCCATCAGGGAGAGCTCCTACAATGAGCAGTTCTTC

D: NA
size: NA
J: TRBJ1-6
V: TRBV20-1
CDR3: CSATIQATKYSPRHF
DNA: TGCAGTGCTACGATACAGGCAACTAAGTATTCACCCCGCCACTTT

D: NA
size: NA
J: TRBJ2-7
V: TRBV20-1
CDR3: CSARDWRYEQYF
DNA: TGCAGTGCTAGAGACTGGCGCTACGAGCAGTACTTC

D: NA
size: few
J: TRBJ1-5
V: TRBV7-8
CDR3: CASSKRGANQPQHF
DNA: TGTGCCAGCAGCAAAAGGGGGGCCAATCAGCCCCAGCATTTT

D: TRBD1
size: NA
J: TRBJ1-5
V: TRBV4-1
CDR3: CASSQPRDRVSNQPQHF
DNA: TGCGCCAGCAGCCAGCCGAGGGACAGAGTTAGCAATCAGCCCCAGCATTTT

D: TRBD1
size: NA
J: TRBJ1-5
V: TRBV9
CDR3: CASSVDTYRDRVWQPQHF
DNA: TGTGCCAGCAGCGTAGATACCTACCGGGACAGGGTTTGGCAGCCCCAGCATTTT

D: NA
size: NA
J: TRBJ2-3
V: TRBV7-9
CDR3: CANSLEGDTDTQYF
DNA: TGTGCCAACAGCTTAGAAGGAGACACAGATACGCAGTATTTT

D: NA
size: NA
J: TRBJ1-5
V: TRBV12-3/TRBV12-4
CDR3: CASSWGREAGQPQHF
DNA: TGTGCCAGCAGTTGGGGCAGGGAAGCGGGTCAGCCCCAGCATTTT

D: TRBD2
size: NA
J: TRBJ2-3
V: TRBV4-2
CDR3: CASSQDQKRGGGDTQYF
DNA: TGTGCCAGCAGCCAAGATCAGAAGCGGGGGGGCGGAGATACGCAGTATTTT

D: TRBD2
size: NA
J: TRBJ2-5
V: TRBV27
CDR3: CASSFTSGGSRETQYF
DNA: TGTGCCAGCAGTTTTACCAGCGGGGGGTCCAGGGAGACCCAGTACTTC

D: TRBD1
size: NA
J: TRBJ1-5
V: TRBV10-2
CDR3: CASSESRPGGERQPQHF
DNA: TGCGCCAGCAGTGAGTCTCGACCAGGGGGAGAGAGGCAGCCCCAGCATTTT

D: NA
size: NA
J: TRBJ2-7
V: TRBV7-8
CDR3: CASSYRRTGSYEQYF
DNA: TGTGCCAGCAGCTACCGGCGGACGGGCTCCTACGAGCAGTACTTC

D: NA
size: NA
J: TRBJ1-5
V: TRBV6-1
CDR3: CASRGQSLEGNQPQHF
DNA: TGTGCCAGCAGGGGACAATCCTTGGAGGGGAATCAGCCCCAGCATTTT